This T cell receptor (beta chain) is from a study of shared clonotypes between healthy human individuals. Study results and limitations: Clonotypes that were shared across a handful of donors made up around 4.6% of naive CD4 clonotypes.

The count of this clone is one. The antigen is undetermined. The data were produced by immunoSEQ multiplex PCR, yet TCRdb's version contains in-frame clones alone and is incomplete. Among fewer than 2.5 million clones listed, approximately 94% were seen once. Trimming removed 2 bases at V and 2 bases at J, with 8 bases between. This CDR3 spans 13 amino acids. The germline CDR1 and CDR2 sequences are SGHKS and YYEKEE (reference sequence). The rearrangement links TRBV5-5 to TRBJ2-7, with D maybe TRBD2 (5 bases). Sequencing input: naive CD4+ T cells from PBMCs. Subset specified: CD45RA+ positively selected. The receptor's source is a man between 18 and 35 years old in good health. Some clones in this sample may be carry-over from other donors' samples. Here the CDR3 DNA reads TGTGCCAGCAGCTTAGAGGGAACCTACGAGCAGTACTTC. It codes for CASSLEGTYEQYF.